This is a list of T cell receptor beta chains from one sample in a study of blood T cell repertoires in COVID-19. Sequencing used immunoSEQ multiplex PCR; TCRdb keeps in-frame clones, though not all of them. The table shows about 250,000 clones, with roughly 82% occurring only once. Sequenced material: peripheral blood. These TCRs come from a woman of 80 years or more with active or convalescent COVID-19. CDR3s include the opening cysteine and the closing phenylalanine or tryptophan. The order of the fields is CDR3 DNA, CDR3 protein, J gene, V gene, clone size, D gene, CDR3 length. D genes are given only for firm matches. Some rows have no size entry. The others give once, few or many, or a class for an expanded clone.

CDR3 DNA: TGCGCCAGCAGCTTGGATGGGGAAGCGGGAGGGCCCTGGGATACGCAGTATTTT
CDR3 protein: CASSLDGEAGGPWDTQYF
J gene: TRBJ2-3
V gene: TRBV5-1
clone size: .
D gene: TRBD2
CDR3 length: 18

CDR3 DNA: TGTGCCAGCAGCTTGGCACCGGACAGGGGGCTACAGGGCTACACCTTC
CDR3 protein: CASSLAPDRGLQGYTF
J gene: TRBJ1-2
V gene: TRBV7-9
clone size: .
D gene: TRBD1
CDR3 length: 16

CDR3 DNA: TGTGCCTGGAAAGGACAGCTGAACACCGGGGAGCTGTTTTTT
CDR3 protein: CAWKGQLNTGELFF
J gene: TRBJ2-2
V gene: TRBV30
clone size: .
D gene: .
CDR3 length: 14

CDR3 DNA: TGTGCCAGTAGCTTCAGGGTATCCGGGGAGCTGTTTTTT
CDR3 protein: CASSFRVSGELFF
J gene: TRBJ2-2
V gene: TRBV19
clone size: many
D gene: .
CDR3 length: 13

CDR3 DNA: TGTGCCAGCAGGTATATTAGCGGGAGAGGCACCGGGGAGCTGTTTTTT
CDR3 protein: CASRYISGRGTGELFF
J gene: TRBJ2-2
V gene: TRBV21-1
clone size: .
D gene: .
CDR3 length: 16

CDR3 DNA: TGTGCCAGTAATATGGGGACAGCAAACTATGGCTACACCTTC
CDR3 protein: CASNMGTANYGYTF
J gene: TRBJ1-2
V gene: TRBV19
clone size: once
D gene: TRBD1
CDR3 length: 14

CDR3 DNA: TGCGCCAGCAGTGAGTCGGGGGCAGGGCCCTACAATGAGCAGTTCTTC
CDR3 protein: CASSESGAGPYNEQFF
J gene: TRBJ2-1
V gene: TRBV10-2
clone size: .
D gene: .
CDR3 length: 16

CDR3 DNA: TGTGCCAGCAGCCAAATGGGACTAGCGCCGAGGGAGACCCAGTACTTC
CDR3 protein: CASSQMGLAPRETQYF
J gene: TRBJ2-5
V gene: TRBV14
clone size: .
D gene: TRBD2
CDR3 length: 16

CDR3 DNA: TGTGCCAGCAGCCACCCCGGGTCCTCCTCTGGAAACACCATATATTTT
CDR3 protein: CASSHPGSSSGNTIYF
J gene: TRBJ1-3
V gene: TRBV11-2
clone size: once
D gene: .
CDR3 length: 16

CDR3 DNA: TGTGCCAGCAGTGAGACAGGCGACTATGGCCACACCTTC
CDR3 protein: CASSETGDYGHTF
J gene: TRBJ1-2
V gene: TRBV6-1
clone size: .
D gene: .
CDR3 length: 13

CDR3 DNA: TGTGCCAGCAGCTTCGGAGGCTCCTACAATGAGCAGTTCTTC
CDR3 protein: CASSFGGSYNEQFF
J gene: TRBJ2-1
V gene: TRBV5-5
clone size: .
D gene: .
CDR3 length: 14

CDR3 DNA: TGTGCCAGCGGCAGGACGGACACCTACGAGCAGTACTTC
CDR3 protein: CASGRTDTYEQYF
J gene: TRBJ2-7
V gene: TRBV7-9
clone size: few
D gene: .
CDR3 length: 13

CDR3 DNA: TGTGCCAGCAGCTTAGCTCTCCTAGGGGGACAGCCCCAGCATTTT
CDR3 protein: CASSLALLGGQPQHF
J gene: TRBJ1-5
V gene: TRBV7-8
clone size: .
D gene: .
CDR3 length: 15

CDR3 DNA: TGTGCCAGCAACCTAAATACCAATAATTCACCCCTCCACTTT
CDR3 protein: CASNLNTNNSPLHF
J gene: TRBJ1-6
V gene: TRBV5-4
clone size: .
D gene: .
CDR3 length: 14

CDR3 DNA: TGTGCCATCAGCACACCCGGGACTAGTGGCGGGGAGCTGTTTTTT
CDR3 protein: CAISTPGTSGGELFF
J gene: TRBJ2-2
V gene: TRBV10-3
clone size: .
D gene: TRBD2
CDR3 length: 15

CDR3 DNA: TGTGCCAGCAGCCAAGTAGGTCAGGGATTCGAGGAAAAACTGTTTTTT
CDR3 protein: CASSQVGQGFEEKLFF
J gene: TRBJ1-4
V gene: TRBV3-1/TRBV3-2
clone size: .
D gene: .
CDR3 length: 16

CDR3 DNA: TGTGCCAGCAGCTCCGGACAGGGGAGGGCCTACGAGCAGTACTTC
CDR3 protein: CASSSGQGRAYEQYF
J gene: TRBJ2-7
V gene: TRBV11-3
clone size: .
D gene: TRBD1
CDR3 length: 15

CDR3 DNA: TGTGCCACCAGTGCGTGGGGGCGAGGGTTTGAAGATACGCAGTATTTT
CDR3 protein: CATSAWGRGFEDTQYF
J gene: TRBJ2-3
V gene: TRBV24-1
clone size: .
D gene: .
CDR3 length: 16

CDR3 DNA: TGTGCCACCAGTGATTTCGGGAGAGAGACCCAGTACTTC
CDR3 protein: CATSDFGRETQYF
J gene: TRBJ2-5
V gene: TRBV24-1
clone size: .
D gene: .
CDR3 length: 13

CDR3 DNA: TGTGCCAGCACCTTGGGTAGCGGTAGCACAGATACGCAGTATTTT
CDR3 protein: CASTLGSGSTDTQYF
J gene: TRBJ2-3
V gene: TRBV28
clone size: once
D gene: .
CDR3 length: 15

CDR3 DNA: TGTGCCAGTAGATCTACGGGGGATTCACCCCTCCACTTT
CDR3 protein: CASRSTGDSPLHF
J gene: TRBJ1-6
V gene: TRBV19
clone size: .
D gene: .
CDR3 length: 13

CDR3 DNA: TGTGCCAGCAGTCAAGGTCGGGGGGTCTATAATGAAAAACTGTTTTTT
CDR3 protein: CASSQGRGVYNEKLFF
J gene: TRBJ1-4
V gene: TRBV6-1
clone size: .
D gene: .
CDR3 length: 16

CDR3 DNA: TGCGCCAGCCGAGAGGGGGTTGCTGCAGATACGCAGTATTTT
CDR3 protein: CASREGVAADTQYF
J gene: TRBJ2-3
V gene: TRBV5-1
clone size: .
D gene: .
CDR3 length: 14

CDR3 DNA: TGTGCCAGCAGCTTGAAGACAGGGGTGTTTGGAAACACCATATATTTT
CDR3 protein: CASSLKTGVFGNTIYF
J gene: TRBJ1-3
V gene: TRBV11-2
clone size: .
D gene: TRBD1
CDR3 length: 16

CDR3 DNA: TGCGCCAGCAGCAACACAGGGAATAATTCACCCCTCCACTTT
CDR3 protein: CASSNTGNNSPLHF
J gene: TRBJ1-6
V gene: TRBV5-1
clone size: .
D gene: .
CDR3 length: 14

CDR3 DNA: TGTGCCATCTCCCAGGAAAACGGTCAGCCCCAGCATTTT
CDR3 protein: CAISQENGQPQHF
J gene: TRBJ1-5
V gene: TRBV10-3
clone size: .
D gene: .
CDR3 length: 13

CDR3 DNA: TGTGCCAGCAGCCCCGGGTTGATAGTCCGGGGCACCGGGGAGCTGTTTTTT
CDR3 protein: CASSPGLIVRGTGELFF
J gene: TRBJ2-2
V gene: TRBV7-9
clone size: .
D gene: .
CDR3 length: 17

CDR3 DNA: TGTGCCAGCAGTTACTCACGGGGGGCTTCTGAAGCTTTCTTT
CDR3 protein: CASSYSRGASEAFF
J gene: TRBJ1-1
V gene: TRBV6-5
clone size: .
D gene: .
CDR3 length: 14

CDR3 DNA: TGTGCCAGCAGCCGGGCTCAGAGTTCCTACGAGCAGTACTTC
CDR3 protein: CASSRAQSSYEQYF
J gene: TRBJ2-7
V gene: TRBV3-1/TRBV3-2
clone size: few
D gene: .
CDR3 length: 14

CDR3 DNA: TGTGCCAGCAGTCCACCGCTCCGGACAGGGGGTAGCTACACCTTC
CDR3 protein: CASSPPLRTGGSYTF
J gene: TRBJ1-2
V gene: TRBV28
clone size: .
D gene: TRBD1
CDR3 length: 15

CDR3 DNA: TGTGCCAGCAGTTTGCAACAGGGACCCAATCAGCCCCAGCATTTT
CDR3 protein: CASSLQQGPNQPQHF
J gene: TRBJ1-5
V gene: TRBV28
clone size: .
D gene: .
CDR3 length: 15

CDR3 DNA: TGTGCCAGCAGCGCGGGACAGAGAAACACTGAAGCTTTCTTT
CDR3 protein: CASSAGQRNTEAFF
J gene: TRBJ1-1
V gene: TRBV3-1/TRBV3-2
clone size: .
D gene: TRBD1
CDR3 length: 14

CDR3 DNA: TGCGCCAGCAGCCCCGGGACAGGGGGCGCAGATACGCAGTATTTT
CDR3 protein: CASSPGTGGADTQYF
J gene: TRBJ2-3
V gene: TRBV5-1
clone size: .
D gene: TRBD1
CDR3 length: 15

CDR3 DNA: TGTGCCAGCAGTCCCAGCGGGCTTCGAACGAACTATGGCTACACCTTC
CDR3 protein: CASSPSGLRTNYGYTF
J gene: TRBJ1-2
V gene: TRBV28
clone size: .
D gene: .
CDR3 length: 16

CDR3 DNA: TGTGCCAGCAGTTTATCGGGCAATCAGCCCCAGCATTTT
CDR3 protein: CASSLSGNQPQHF
J gene: TRBJ1-5
V gene: TRBV28
clone size: .
D gene: .
CDR3 length: 13

CDR3 DNA: TGTGCCAGCTCACCCCGGCCCGGAGGGTGGATGGGCTCCTACAATGAGCAGTTCTTC
CDR3 protein: CASSPRPGGWMGSYNEQFF
J gene: TRBJ2-1
V gene: TRBV18
clone size: few
D gene: .
CDR3 length: 19

CDR3 DNA: TGTGCCAGCAGTCGGACAGGGCCAGATTCACCCCTCCACTTT
CDR3 protein: CASSRTGPDSPLHF
J gene: TRBJ1-6
V gene: TRBV27
clone size: once
D gene: TRBD1
CDR3 length: 14

CDR3 DNA: TGTGCCAGCAGTGAATTGGCAGGGGTTTATGAAAAACTGTTTTTT
CDR3 protein: CASSELAGVYEKLFF
J gene: TRBJ1-4
V gene: TRBV2
clone size: .
D gene: .
CDR3 length: 15

CDR3 DNA: TGTGCCAGCAGTGAAGCATTACCTAGCGGGAGAGTCCCCTACGAGCAGTACTTC
CDR3 protein: CASSEALPSGRVPYEQYF
J gene: TRBJ2-7
V gene: TRBV6-1
clone size: .
D gene: TRBD2
CDR3 length: 18

CDR3 DNA: TGCGCCAGCAGCTCGGGACTCCGGAACACCGGGGAGCTGTTTTTT
CDR3 protein: CASSSGLRNTGELFF
J gene: TRBJ2-2
V gene: TRBV5-1
clone size: many
D gene: .
CDR3 length: 15

CDR3 DNA: TGTGCCAGTAGTATTAACCGCGGACAGGGGGTTTACTCAAGCTCCTATAATTCACCCCTCCACTTT
CDR3 protein: CASSINRGQGVYSSSYNSPLHF
J gene: TRBJ1-6
V gene: TRBV19
clone size: .
D gene: TRBD1
CDR3 length: 22

CDR3 DNA: TGTGCCAGCAGCGTTGGGACAGGAGCATCTAACTATGGCTACACCTTC
CDR3 protein: CASSVGTGASNYGYTF
J gene: TRBJ1-2
V gene: TRBV5-4
clone size: .
D gene: TRBD1
CDR3 length: 16

CDR3 DNA: TGTGCCACCAGCAGAGATCCGGGGTCTGGAAACACCATATATTTT
CDR3 protein: CATSRDPGSGNTIYF
J gene: TRBJ1-3
V gene: TRBV15
clone size: .
D gene: .
CDR3 length: 15

CDR3 DNA: TGTGCCAGCTCACTACAACAGGAGTACCAAGAGACCCAGTACTTC
CDR3 protein: CASSLQQEYQETQYF
J gene: TRBJ2-5
V gene: TRBV18
clone size: .
D gene: .
CDR3 length: 15

CDR3 DNA: TGTGCCAGCAGACAAGGGACAGGGGACATGAACACTGAAGCTTTCTTT
CDR3 protein: CASRQGTGDMNTEAFF
J gene: TRBJ1-1
V gene: TRBV3-1/TRBV3-2
clone size: few
D gene: TRBD1
CDR3 length: 16

CDR3 DNA: TGTGCCAGCAGCTTAGATCTGATGGCCCGCACAGATACGCAGTATTTT
CDR3 protein: CASSLDLMARTDTQYF
J gene: TRBJ2-3
V gene: TRBV11-2
clone size: .
D gene: .
CDR3 length: 16

CDR3 DNA: TGTGCCAGTTCTGGACAGACTGGGGTTACAGAGCAGTACTTC
CDR3 protein: CASSGQTGVTEQYF
J gene: TRBJ2-7
V gene: TRBV19
clone size: .
D gene: .
CDR3 length: 14

CDR3 DNA: TGTGCCAGCAGCCCTTCCGGGACAGGGAACTCTGGAAACACCATATATTTT
CDR3 protein: CASSPSGTGNSGNTIYF
J gene: TRBJ1-3
V gene: TRBV7-9
clone size: .
D gene: TRBD1
CDR3 length: 17

CDR3 DNA: TGTGCCAGCTCACCGTTTTCAGGGGCGAACACTGAAGCTTTCTTT
CDR3 protein: CASSPFSGANTEAFF
J gene: TRBJ1-1
V gene: TRBV18
clone size: .
D gene: .
CDR3 length: 15

CDR3 DNA: TGTGCCAGCAGTTTTCAGGGGAACACCGGGGAGCTGTTTTTT
CDR3 protein: CASSFQGNTGELFF
J gene: TRBJ2-2
V gene: TRBV2
clone size: .
D gene: .
CDR3 length: 14

CDR3 DNA: TGTGCCAGCAGCTACTGGGACTATAAGGAGACCCAGTACTTC
CDR3 protein: CASSYWDYKETQYF
J gene: TRBJ2-5
V gene: TRBV11-2
clone size: .
D gene: TRBD2
CDR3 length: 14

CDR3 DNA: TGTGCCAGCAGTTTATCCGGTTATGGCTACACCTTC
CDR3 protein: CASSLSGYGYTF
J gene: TRBJ1-2
V gene: TRBV27
clone size: .
D gene: .
CDR3 length: 12

CDR3 DNA: TGTGCCAGCAGCCACGGCGGAGAGACCCAGTACTTC
CDR3 protein: CASSHGGETQYF
J gene: TRBJ2-5
V gene: TRBV3-1/TRBV3-2
clone size: .
D gene: .
CDR3 length: 12

CDR3 DNA: TGTGCCAGTAGCCTCACAGGAACCAATCAGCCCCAGCATTTT
CDR3 protein: CASSLTGTNQPQHF
J gene: TRBJ1-5
V gene: TRBV19
clone size: .
D gene: .
CDR3 length: 14

CDR3 DNA: TGTGCCAGCAGTTCCGCCGGGACAGGCTTTAATGAGCAGTTCTTC
CDR3 protein: CASSSAGTGFNEQFF
J gene: TRBJ2-1
V gene: TRBV28
clone size: once
D gene: TRBD1
CDR3 length: 15

CDR3 DNA: TGTGCCACCAGTGCCGACGGGACAGTATCTATGAGTAGGCAGTACTTC
CDR3 protein: CATSADGTVSMSRQYF
J gene: TRBJ2-7
V gene: TRBV24-1
clone size: .
D gene: TRBD1
CDR3 length: 16

CDR3 DNA: TGCGCCAGCAGCCCCGGGACAGGAGGGTCAGGAAACACCATATATTTT
CDR3 protein: CASSPGTGGSGNTIYF
J gene: TRBJ1-3
V gene: TRBV5-1
clone size: .
D gene: TRBD1
CDR3 length: 16

CDR3 DNA: TGTGCCAGCAGCACCCAGGGACAGAATTATGGCTACACCTTC
CDR3 protein: CASSTQGQNYGYTF
J gene: TRBJ1-2
V gene: TRBV9
clone size: .
D gene: TRBD1
CDR3 length: 14

CDR3 DNA: TGTGCCAGCAGTCAGGGTCAGATAAACTATGGCTACACCTTC
CDR3 protein: CASSQGQINYGYTF
J gene: TRBJ1-2
V gene: TRBV2
clone size: few
D gene: .
CDR3 length: 14